In its sample, the clone carrying this T cell receptor beta chain was seen many times. As yet, its antigen is unknown. TCRdb re-analysed the 5' RACE reads in MiXCR, keeping a single row per CDR3 protein. The sample yields 690,000 or so distinct CDR3 sequences, roughly 6% seen once. In germline, CDR1 is KGHSH, CDR2 LQKENI. The CDR3 has 11 residues. The ends were cut back, 2 bases at V and 11 bases at J, with 7 bases in the middle. This sample is part of a study of identical twins. Study-level results: Models underestimated out-of-frame TCR alpha sharing in monozygotic twins.

This TCR was sampled from a man aged 18-30 years in good health. Sample: naive T cells sorted from blood. This chain joins TRBV18 and TRBJ2-1, with TRBD2 as a possible D gene (6 bases). CDR3 coding DNA: TGTGCCAGCTCACCAGGGGGGAAGCAGTTCTTC. Residues: CASSPGGKQFF.